This T cell receptor beta chain was documented in a study of molecular identifiers for immune sequencing clone quantification. Study-wide points: Detectable among roughly 1 million naive cells, according to reports, was Jurkat TCR RNA spiked in from one cell. Shared barcodes on identical TCR molecules could underestimate the sizes of highly expanded clones.

Both previously described methods and listed TCR primers were employed to make bulk TCR libraries. One entry per CDR3 protein results from TCRdb running MiXCR on the PCR reads. The sample has about 630,000 distinct CDR3 sequences, 25% seen once. The sample holds a few counts of this clonotype. What it recognizes is unknown. Per the germline V gene, CDR1 is ENHRY and CDR2 is SYGVKD. V was cut by 10 bases and J by 0 bases, with 13 bases left in between. CDR3 length: 13 amino acids. The specimen was naive CD8+ T cells from blood, with Jurkat cell RNA spiked in. Subset specified: FACS-sorted CD8+CD4-CCR7+CD45RA+ naive T cells. The origin of this receptor is a human donor in good health. Some libraries in this study had Jurkat cell RNA spiked in. The rearrangement joins TRBV10-3 to TRBJ2-7, with D hard to call. This CDR3 is CATRPDGSYEQYF. In DNA, the CDR3 is TGTGCCACCCGTCCGGACGGCTCCTACGAGCAGTACTTC.